Presented here are 24 T cell receptor beta chains from one specimen sequenced in a study of cytomegalovirus exposure and HLA in healthy donors. PCR involved 60 Vbeta and 13 Jbeta primers. Produced via immunoSEQ multiplex PCR; TCRdb's table is partial and in-frame only. The sample lists about 140,000 clones, around 80% occurring once. The material sequenced was PBMCs. These receptors were collected from a man aged 18 to 35 in good health and CMV-seropositive.

The V and J genes are TRBV5-1 and TRBJ1-1; 8 bases fit TRBD1. The trim removed 5 bases at V and 6 bases at J, leaving 15 bases unmatched. Per the germline V gene, CDR1 is SGHRS and CDR2 is YFSETQ. This CDR3 has 16 residues. DNA of the CDR3: TGCGCCAGCAGGAGGGTGATCACCGGACAGGGATCTGAAGCTTTCTTT. Protein: CASRRVITGQGSEAFF.

The V call is TRBV4-2, the J call TRBJ2-7, with TRBD2 matching 9 bases. The CDR3 spans 16 residues. Trimming removed 1 base from V and 4 bases from J; junction bases left unmatched: 8. Germline values: CDR1 LGHNA, CDR2 YNFKEQ. The CDR3, as DNA: TGTGCCAGCAGCCAAGGTCTAGCGGGATTCCAATACGAGCAGTACTTC. Its protein product is CASSQGLAGFQYEQYF.

This chain joins TRBV18 and TRBJ2-1, with TRBD2 matching 13 bases. Germline CDR1 is KGHSH and CDR2 is LQKENI. The CDR3 extends over 19 amino acids. The junction had 12 bases not matched to a gene; V was cut back by 3 bases and J by 4 bases. The CDR3 here is CASSPFITGTSGEYNEQFF. CDR3 DNA: TGTGCCAGCTCACCGTTTATCACCGGGACTAGCGGGGAATACAATGAGCAGTTCTTC. The full variable domain, with the rest looked up from reference TRBV18 and TRBJ2-1, is NAGVMQNPRHLVRRRGQEARLRCSPMKGHSHVYWYRQLPEEGLKFMVYLQKENIIDESGMPKERFSAEFPKEGPSILRIQQVVRGDSAAYFCASSPFITGTSGEYNEQFFGPGTRLTVL.

The chain recombines TRBV28 with TRBJ2-7; 11 bases align to TRBD2. Germline CDR1 reads MDHEN; CDR2 reads SYDVKM. The CDR3 is 17 residues long. The J segment lost 6 bases and the V segment lost 4 bases, leaving 14 bases of the junction unmatched. The CDR3 region has the DNA TGTGCCAGCAGTTCCGACACACTAGCGGGAGCTGAGGCCGAGCAGTACTTC. Its translation is CASSSDTLAGAEAEQYF.

The CDR3 sequence is CASSSASGRSTDTQYF. The CDR3, as DNA: TGCGCCAGCAGCTCCGCTAGCGGGCGTAGCACAGATACGCAGTATTTT. V and J are TRBV5-1 and TRBJ2-3; TRBD2 matches 8 bases. Looked up from germline, CDR1 is SGHRS and CDR2 is YFSETQ. J lost 0 bases, V lost 3 bases, and 6 bases had no gene match. The CDR3 contains 16 residues.

The rearrangement uses TRBV29-1 and TRBJ2-3; tentative D call: TRBD2 (5 bases). Germline V lookup: CDR1 SQVTM, CDR2 ANQGSEA. CDR3 length: 12 amino acids. V gave up 5 bases and J gave up 6 bases, with 12 bases separating them. This CDR3 is CSVPWRADTQYF. Written as DNA, the CDR3 is TGCAGCGTTCCTTGGCGGGCCGATACGCAGTATTTT.

The genes are TRBV5-1 and TRBJ2-2, with 12 positions matching TRBD1. Germline values: CDR1 SGHRS, CDR2 YFSETQ. The CDR3 has 17 residues. V lost 2 bases to trimming and J lost 5 bases; unmatched junction nucleotides: 7. The DNA for the CDR3 is TGCGCCAGCAGCTTATACCCGGGACAGGGGGCGACCGGGGAGCTGTTTTTT. This codes for CASSLYPGQGATGELFF.

The chain has TRBV7-9 and TRBJ2-1; 10 bases match TRBD1. CDR3 size: 12 residues. Germline V CDR1 and CDR2: SEHNR, FQNEAQ (reference sequence). V shed 6 bases, J shed 14 bases, and the junction held 7 bases outside the gene matches. The CDR3 region is CASSRHGTGEFF. The CDR3 DNA reads TGTGCCAGCAGTCGCCATGGGACAGGGGAGTTCTTC.

J is TRBJ1-2 and V is TRBV19; TRBD1 matches at 7 bases. CDR3 length: 12 residues. J was trimmed by 6 bases and V by 6 bases; bases with no gene match: 4. Germline CDR1 and CDR2: LNHDA and SQIVND (reference sequence). CDR3 loop: CASRQGSNGYTF. As DNA, the CDR3 is TGTGCCAGTAGACAGGGGAGCAATGGCTACACCTTC.

The genes are TRBV10-1 and TRBJ2-7; TRBD1 aligns across 9 bases. V trimming: 6 bases; J trimming: 6 bases; junction bases outside the gene matches: 6. Germline CDR1 and CDR2: WNHNN and SYGVQD (reference sequence). There are 13 residues in the CDR3. The CDR3 is CASSGTGFGEQYF. For the CDR3, the DNA is TGCGCCAGCAGCGGGACAGGGTTTGGCGAGCAGTACTTC.

The chain couples TRBV7-9 to TRBJ2-3, with D maybe TRBD1 (7 bases). The CDR3 length is 13 residues. Germline CDR1 reads SEHNR; CDR2 reads FQNEAQ (reference sequence). V lost 4 bases and J lost 6, with 11 bases in between. The DNA of the CDR3 is TGTGCCAGCAGCTCAGGAGGGGGCGATACGCAGTATTTT. Its protein product is CASSSGGGDTQYF.

DNA for the CDR3: TGCGCCAGCAGCCAATCGGACATCCAAGAGACCCAGTACTTC. This sequence encodes CASSQSDIQETQYF. The rearrangement joins TRBV4-1 to TRBJ2-5; the D gene is possibly TRBD1 (5 bases). From germline, CDR1 is MGHRA and CDR2 YSYEKL. Trimming took off 2 bases at V and 1 base at J, with 8 bases between the two ends. CDR3 length equals 14 residues.

The CDR3 DNA is TGTGCCTGGAGTGTTGGCGACAGGGTCACTGAAGCTTTCTTT. Amino acid sequence: CAWSVGDRVTEAFF. The rearrangement links TRBV30 to TRBJ1-1; 7 bases line up with TRBD1. There are 14 residues in the CDR3. In germline, CDR1 is GTSNPN, CDR2 SVGIG (reference sequence). Trimming cost V 0 bases and J 4 bases; bases outside gene matches: 5.

This clone was seen ten or more times. The CDR3 sequence: CASSPLAGSTGELFF. The CDR3, as DNA: TGTGCCAGCAGTCCACTAGCGGGAAGCACCGGGGAGCTGTTTTTT. This chain joins TRBV6-4 and TRBJ2-2; 10 bases map to TRBD2. Germline CDR1 and CDR2: MRHNA and SNTAGT. This CDR3 region has 15 residues. V dropped 5 bases and J dropped 4; count of bases not matched to a gene: 4.

The chain carries TRBV4-1 and TRBJ2-7, with 9 bases that match TRBD1. Trimming cost V 4 bases and J 4 bases; bases outside gene matches: 5. Germline assignment: CDR1 MGHRA and CDR2 YSYEKL. The CDR3 sequence is 14 residues long. The CDR3 sequence is CASSPRDRVYEQYF. The DNA of the CDR3 is TGCGCCAGCAGCCCCCGGGACAGGGTTTACGAGCAGTACTTC.

The chain links TRBV6-5 to TRBJ2-7, with 7 bases aligning to TRBD1. V was pared by 7 bases and J by 0 bases, with 6 bases of the junction left unmatched. CDR1 and CDR2 (germline): MNHEY, SVGAGI. The CDR3 covers 14 residues. CDR3 residues: CASKTGQASYEQYF. In nucleotides, the CDR3 is TGTGCCAGCAAAACTGGACAGGCCTCCTACGAGCAGTACTTC.

The V and J genes are TRBV4-1 and TRBJ1-4; D unclear. Trimming removed 0 bases at V and 12 bases at J, with 11 bases between. Per germline, CDR1 MGHRA and CDR2 YSYEKL. CDR3 length equals 13 residues. In DNA, the CDR3 is TGCGCCAGCAGCCAAGAGCCCCGGGGTGAACTGTTTTTT. This sequence encodes CASSQEPRGELFF.

This rearrangement joins TRBV30 to TRBJ1-6; 8 nucleotides align to TRBD1. The germline gives CDR1 GTSNPN, CDR2 SVGIG (reference sequence). The CDR3 sequence is 15 residues long. After removal of 4 bases from V and 10 bases from J, the junction contained 12 bases not matched to a gene. CDR3 region: CAWKRTGQGGSPLHF. For the CDR3, the DNA is TGTGCCTGGAAACGAACCGGACAGGGAGGCTCACCCCTCCACTTT.

The genes are TRBV29-1 and TRBJ2-3; D not resolved. V shed 3 bases and J shed 4 bases, with 8 bases lying between them. This CDR3 region has 12 residues. Germline assignment: CDR1 SQVTM and CDR2 ANQGSEA. CDR3 bases: TGCAGCGTTGAGCAGGCCGCAGATACGCAGTATTTT. Translation: CSVEQAADTQYF.

The count of this clone is one. The chain is built from TRBV28 and TRBJ2-5; TRBD1 aligns across 9 bases. Per germline, CDR1 MDHEN and CDR2 SYDVKM. Losses at the gene ends were 6 bases for V and 5 bases for J; bases not matched to a gene: 10. This CDR3 is built from 15 residues. The chain's CDR3 is CASRTQGAAWETQYF. DNA for the CDR3: TGTGCCAGCAGGACACAGGGGGCGGCGTGGGAGACCCAGTACTTC.

This sequence joins TRBV5-1 and TRBJ1-3; 9 bases are a match to TRBD1. Germline V gives CDR1 SGHRS, CDR2 YFSETQ. Trimming at V came to 3 bases and at J to 4 bases, leaving 5 bases not matched to a gene. This CDR3 has 15 amino acids. CDR3 region: CASSSDDRGGNTIYF. The DNA for the CDR3 is TGCGCCAGCAGCTCTGACGACAGGGGGGGAAACACCATATATTTT.

This chain connects TRBV7-2 to TRBJ2-5, with D possibly TRBD2 on 5 matching bases. CDR3 length: 18 amino acids. Trimming pared 4 bases from V and 2 bases from J, leaving 23 bases between. The germline CDR1 and CDR2 sequences are SGHTA and FQGNSA. CDR3 sequence reads: CASSSIWVTSNGQETQYF. The DNA of the CDR3 is TGTGCCAGCAGCTCAATATGGGTTACTAGTAATGGGCAAGAGACCCAGTACTTC.

This rearrangement joins TRBV27 to TRBJ2-7, with TRBD2 matching 7 bases. The trim removed 3 bases at V and 8 bases at J, leaving 13 bases unmatched. This CDR3 spans 15 amino acids. Germline V gene sequence: CDR1 MNHEY, CDR2 SMNVEV (reference sequence). This CDR3 is CASSFRVERDKQQYF. In DNA form, the CDR3 reads TGTGCCAGCAGTTTTCGTGTAGAGCGGGATAAACAGCAGTACTTC.

This clone was found a few times. The chain carries TRBV9 and TRBJ2-1, with TRBD2 matching 8 bases. V shed 4 bases, J shed 7 bases, and the junction held 10 bases outside the gene matches. This CDR3 has 15 residues. The germline CDR1 and CDR2 sequences are SGDLS and YYNGEE. The CDR3 region has the DNA TGTGCCAGCAGCCTACTTCTAGCGGGCGTTAATGAGCAGTTCTTC. It codes for CASSLLLAGVNEQFF.